The entry that follows covers one T cell receptor beta chain sequence. Its antigen is not identified. This specimen comes from a study of cytomegalovirus exposure and HLA in healthy donors. Overall study context: The roughly 100 million unique TCR beta sequences, from approximately 170 million T cells, were found by an earlier analysis.

PCR primers comprised 60 Vbeta and 13 Jbeta primers. Measured with immunoSEQ multiplex PCR; TCRdb has only the in-frame clones, and not every one. The sample consists of more than 75,000 clones, less than 80% of them appearing once. CDR3 length equals 14 residues. V shed 6 bases and J 3 bases; nucleotides not matched to a gene: 5. CDR1 is MNHEY, CDR2 SMNVEV, per germline (reference sequence). Study results and limitations: As a later analysis showed, a missense DCLRE1C variant was linked to trimming of TCR beta V- and J-genes. The HLA-A and HLA-B alleles of most subjects were reportedly predicted accurately from TCR beta sequences.

The sequencing sample was made of PBMCs. The chain recombines TRBV27 with TRBJ2-1; 7 bases agree with TRBD2. This receptor was taken from a man aged 35 to 55 in good health and CMV-seropositive. The CDR3 region is CASRGRGDYNEQFF. In nucleotides, the CDR3 is TGTGCCAGCAGAGGCCGGGGGGACTACAATGAGCAGTTCTTC.